The 19 T cell receptor beta chains below come from one sample, sequenced in a study of cytomegalovirus exposure and HLA in healthy donors. PCR involved 60 Vbeta and 13 Jbeta primers. Profiled with immunoSEQ multiplex PCR; TCRdb holds only in-frame clones, not every one. The data hold 200,000 to 250,000 clones, with 60% to 80% observed a single time. The sequenced sample consisted of PBMCs. The receptors were gathered from a male donor in good health and CMV-seronegative.

The chain is built from TRBV9 and TRBJ2-2, with D maybe TRBD2 (5 bases). Trimming removed 4 bases from V and 8 bases from J, with 9 bases in between. This CDR3 is 12 amino acids long. Per germline, CDR1 SGDLS and CDR2 YYNGEE. The CDR3 sequence: CASSRGYGELFF. CDR3 coding DNA: TGTGCCAGCAGCCGAGGGTATGGGGAGCTGTTTTTT.

As to this clone: One end of the junction is discordant with germline, which a read error may explain. CDR3 region: CSSSSRTGLDEQYF. CDR3 DNA: TGTTCCAGCAGCTCTAGGACAGGGTTAGACGAGCAGTACTTC. This chain joins TRBV7-9 and TRBJ2-7; 8 nucleotides agree with TRBD1. CDR3 length: 14 amino acids. The germline CDR1 and CDR2 sequences are SEHNR and FQNEAQ (reference sequence).

This clone appeared once. The chain is built from TRBV5-1 and TRBJ2-3; D perhaps matches TRBD2 (6 bases). Trimming took off 5 bases at V and 5 bases at J, with 21 bases between the two ends. CDR1 is SGHRS, CDR2 YFSETQ, per germline. The CDR3 spans 16 residues. The CDR3 reads CASRLDGGVSGDTQYF. Here the CDR3 DNA reads TGCGCCAGCAGGCTGGACGGGGGAGTGAGTGGAGATACGCAGTATTTT.

The chain employs TRBV27 and TRBJ2-7, with D perhaps TRBD2 (6 bases). V lost 9 bases and J lost 3, with 9 bases in between. This CDR3 has 11 residues. Germline V gene lookup returns CDR1 MNHEY and CDR2 SMNVEV (reference sequence). CDR3 sequence: CASGGNYEQYF. The CDR3 DNA sequence: TGTGCCAGTGGCGGGAACTACGAGCAGTACTTC.

The rearrangement links TRBV11-2 to TRBJ2-1, with 9 positions matching TRBD2. V trimming: 2 bases; J trimming: 4 bases; junction bases outside the gene matches: 6. The CDR3 totals 16 residues. Germline-derived CDR1 and CDR2 are SGHAT and FQNNGV. The CDR3 DNA is TGTGCCAGCAGCTTATATGTGCGGGAGGGGTACAATGAGCAGTTCTTC. Translation gives CASSLYVREGYNEQFF.

Details on this clone: At one boundary the junction diverges from the germline segment, which might be a read error. The chain has TRBV9 and TRBJ2-1; tentative D call: TRBD2 (5 bases). Germline assignment: CDR1 SGDLS and CDR2 YYNGEE. The CDR3 loop spans 14 amino acids. In DNA, the CDR3 is TGTGCCAGCAGCGTAGTCGGGGTAGATAGGGTGTTGGTCTTC. Its protein is CASSVVGVDRVLVF. Based on the CDR3 plus reference TRBV9 and TRBJ2-1, the full variable domain is DSGVTQTPKHLITATGQRVTLRCSPRSGDLSVYWYQQSLDQGLQFLIQYYNGEERAKGNILERFSAQQFPDLHSELNLSSLELGDSALYFCASSVVGVDRVLVFGPGTRLTVL.

The V and J genes are TRBV7-3 and TRBJ2-7; TRBD2 matches at 7 bases. This CDR3 region has 17 residues. Trimming removed 4 bases from V and 5 bases from J; junction bases left unmatched: 17. Germline V gives CDR1 SGHTA, CDR2 FQGTGA. CDR3 residues: CASSSGRGGRNTHEQYF. The CDR3, as DNA: TGTGCCAGCAGCTCAGGGCGGGGAGGGAGGAATACCCACGAGCAGTACTTC.

Only one count was recorded for this clone. V usage is TRBV29-1 and J usage is TRBJ1-2; TRBD1 might be the D (5 bases). Germline V lookup: CDR1 SQVTM, CDR2 ANQGSEA. The CDR3 totals 13 residues. Trimming removed 7 bases at V and 8 bases at J, with 20 bases between. CDR3 sequence: CSAIGWQGVGYTF. The CDR3 DNA is TGCAGCGCTATCGGGTGGCAGGGCGTGGGCTACACCTTC.

The chain links TRBV15 to TRBJ2-3; TRBD2 matches at 9 bases. The junction had 14 bases not matched to a gene; V was cut back by 5 bases and J by 14 bases. CDR3 length equals 14 residues. Germline values: CDR1 LNHNV, CDR2 YYDKDF (reference sequence). The CDR3 DNA reads TGTGCCACCAGCGCCGTAAGGCGGGAGGGCCGGTCGTATTTT. The encoded protein is CATSAVRREGRSYF.

V gene TRBV5-6 combines with J gene TRBJ2-5, with TRBD2 matching 12 bases. The CDR3 is 15 amino acids. Germline V gives CDR1 SGHDT, CDR2 YYEEEE. The J segment lost 1 base and the V segment lost 4 bases, leaving 2 bases of the junction unmatched. Here the CDR3 reads CASSKLAGGQETQYF. CDR3 in DNA: TGTGCCAGCAGCAAACTAGCGGGAGGCCAAGAGACCCAGTACTTC.

Worth noting for this clone: The junction departs from germline at one end; a sequencing error may be responsible. This chain connects TRBV7-8 to TRBJ2-3; 9 positions agree with TRBD1. CDR3 size: 12 residues. Germline V gene lookup returns CDR1 SGHVS and CDR2 FQNEAQ. The CDR3 DNA reads TGTGCCAGCAGTAACCTCGGGACAGGGAGGAATTTT. Translating gives CASSNLGTGRNF.

The chain is built from TRBV27 and TRBJ2-5; 12 nucleotides align to TRBD1. The end of the DNA is better explained by TRBJ2-7, so the J call may be wrong. Germline V lookup: CDR1 MNHEY, CDR2 SMNVEV (reference sequence). This CDR3 is built from 15 residues. The CDR3 DNA is TGTGCCAGCAGTCCGGGGACAGGGGGCTTCTACGAGCAGTACTTC. It specifies CASSPGTGGFYEQYF.

The chain joins TRBV25-1 to TRBJ1-4; D not resolved. CDR3 length: 13 amino acids. Between the trimmed V and J ends, which lost 0 bases and 8 bases, there was a span of 7 bases. Germline V gene sequence: CDR1 MGHDK, CDR2 SYGVNS. This CDR3 reads CASSEYTMEKLFF. As DNA, the CDR3 is TGTGCCAGCAGTGAATATACTATGGAAAAACTGTTTTTT.

As for this clone: Other DNA sequences in the same sample also yield this CDR3. V gene TRBV7-9 combines with J gene TRBJ2-1, with TRBD2 identical over 10 bases. Germline CDR1 SEHNR, CDR2 FQNEAQ (reference sequence). With V trimmed by 4 bases and J by 7 bases, 7 bases remained unmatched. The CDR3 loop spans 15 amino acids. As DNA, the CDR3 is TGTGCCAGCAGCTCTTTAGCGGGAGGTCGAAATGAGCAGTTCTTC. Protein sequence: CASSSLAGGRNEQFF.

CDR3 nucleotide sequence: TGTGCCAGTAGTCTCCTATTCCTGAGGGGGACCGGGGAGCTGTTTTTT. Amino acids: CASSLLFLRGTGELFF. The chain combines TRBV19 with TRBJ2-2; D is perhaps TRBD1 (6 bases). The CDR3 sequence is 16 residues long. Trimming cost V 5 bases and J 5 bases, with 18 bases left between them. CDR1 is LNHDA and CDR2 is SQIVND in the germline V gene (reference sequence).

The rearrangement uses TRBV7-3 and TRBJ2-1; D unresolved. CDR3 length equals 16 residues. Germline V gene data show CDR1 as SGHTA and CDR2 as FQGTGA. V lost 1 base and J 4 bases, leaving 14 bases between the germline ends. The CDR3 DNA reads as TGTGCCAGCAGCTTAAAGAGTACCCGTTTATACAATGAGCAGTTCTTC. It translates to CASSLKSTRLYNEQFF.

This clone has more than one count but fewer than ten. The chain carries TRBV5-4 and TRBJ2-1; 7 bases are a match to TRBD2. The CDR3 consists of 16 residues. Germline V gene data show CDR1 as SGHNT and CDR2 as YYREEE (reference sequence). V shed 4 bases, J shed 6 bases, and the junction held 13 bases outside the gene matches. CDR3 DNA: TGTGCCAGCAGCCTTGGAGGTCGCGGGAGTGGCAATGAGCAGTTCTTC. This sequence encodes CASSLGGRGSGNEQFF.

This clone was detected a few times. The J gene is TRBJ1-2, the V gene TRBV6-1; D ambiguous. Germline V gene lookup returns CDR1 MNHNS and CDR2 SASEGT. The V gene lost 0 bases and the J gene lost 9 bases, with 14 bases spanning the gap. This CDR3 comprises 14 residues. The CDR3 loop is CASSEAQRGMSYTF. In DNA, the CDR3 is TGTGCCAGCAGTGAAGCGCAGCGGGGTATGAGCTACACCTTC.

This chain's CDR3 is CASSPSDRTAYEQYF. As DNA, the CDR3 is TGCGCCAGCAGCCCCAGTGACAGGACCGCCTACGAGCAGTACTTC. The rearrangement uses TRBV5-1 and TRBJ2-7; tentatively, D is TRBD1 (6 bases). V was clipped by 4 bases and J by 2 bases, with 16 bases between them. CDR1 is SGHRS and CDR2 is YFSETQ in the germline V gene. The CDR3 extends over 15 amino acids.